Following are 20 T cell receptor beta chains from one sample sequenced in a study of T-cell memory formation after mild COVID-19. In TCRdb, the 5' RACE reads were re-called with MiXCR into one record per CDR3 protein. This sample carries a few hundred thousand distinct CDR3 sequences, more than 20% of them seen once, and the ten largest clones take about 21%. Sequenced input: PBMCs or a T cell subset sorted from them (not recorded which). These receptors originate from a man in his late teens or twenties who had mild COVID-19 (a few samples of this study predate the infection). Cell type and time point are not known.

The chain is built from TRBV4-1 and TRBJ1-3, with D maybe TRBD1 (5 bases). CDR3 size: 16 residues. V was shortened by 0 bases and J by 4 bases, with 13 bases between the two germline ends. The germline V gene encodes CDR1 MGHRA and CDR2 YSYEKL. The CDR3 region is CASSQDGRVRGNTIYF. Written as DNA, the CDR3 is TGCGCCAGCAGCCAAGATGGCAGGGTCCGAGGAAACACCATATATTTT.

This clonotype has a handful of counts. The chain links TRBV7-9 to TRBJ1-1; maybe TRBD1 (6 bases). Trimming took 5 bases from V and 8 from J, leaving 15 bases between them. The CDR3 has 13 residues. The V gene's germline CDR1 is SEHNR and CDR2 FQNEAQ (reference sequence). The DNA for the CDR3 is TGTGCCAGCAGCCTCGGACGGACAGCAGAAGCTTTCTTT. Amino acids: CASSLGRTAEAFF.

Written as DNA, the CDR3 is TGTGCCACCAGTGAACGAGCGGGGGGCAGTGAGGAGACCCAGTACTTC. Translating gives CATSERAGGSEETQYF. The chain has TRBV24-1 and TRBJ2-5, with 9 bases matching TRBD2. Losses at the gene ends were 4 bases for V and 5 bases for J; bases not matched to a gene: 10. CDR3 length equals 16 residues. The germline CDR1 and CDR2 sequences are KGHDR and SFDVKD.

This clonotype has just a few counts. The V and J genes are TRBV5-1 and TRBJ1-2; 7 nucleotides align to TRBD1. J was trimmed by 5 bases and V by 0 bases; bases with no gene match: 1. The CDR3 is 13 amino acids. Germline lookup yields CDR1 SGHRS and CDR2 YFSETQ. The CDR3: CASSLETGYGYTF. The CDR3 DNA reads TGCGCCAGCAGCTTGGAGACAGGGTATGGCTACACCTTC.

This clonotype was detected a few times. The chain links TRBV28 to TRBJ1-5; TRBD1 agrees at 7 bases. Germline V gene sequence: CDR1 MDHEN, CDR2 SYDVKM. Trimming at V came to 6 bases and at J to 2 bases, leaving 13 bases not matched to a gene. This CDR3 region has 17 residues. CDR3 DNA: TGTGCCAGCAGGATAGTCAGGGGGTTCAGTCGCAATCAGCCCCAGCATTTT. This translates into CASRIVRGFSRNQPQHF.

This clonotype turned up a few times. The chain uses TRBV5-6 and TRBJ2-7; TRBD1 matches at 7 bases. Trimming cost V 2 bases and J 4 bases; bases outside gene matches: 6. Per the germline V gene, CDR1 is SGHDT and CDR2 is YYEEEE. The CDR3 covers 14 residues. The CDR3 region is CASSFFGTEYEQYF. In DNA, the CDR3 is TGTGCCAGCAGCTTCTTCGGGACAGAGTACGAGCAGTACTTC.

This clonotype was recorded only once. A junction end diverges from the germline sequence, so it may reflect a read error. V usage is TRBV29-1 and J usage is TRBJ2-2; possible D gene TRBD2, 6 bases. The CDR3 sequence is 14 residues long. The germline V gene encodes CDR1 SQVTM and CDR2 ANQGSEA. Here the CDR3 DNA reads TGCAGCGTTCGCGGGACGGAGAACACGGGGGAGCTGTTTTTT. This translates into CSVRGTENTGELFF.

The chain recombines TRBV27 with TRBJ2-1; TRBD2 might be the D (5 bases). V was clipped by 5 bases and J by 7 bases, with 15 bases between them. The CDR3 has 14 amino acids. CDR1 and CDR2 (germline): MNHEY, SMNVEV (reference sequence). CDR3 DNA: TGTGCCAGCAGTCCGAGGACGGGAACTAATGAGCAGTTCTTC. Translating it yields CASSPRTGTNEQFF.

The V and J genes are TRBV7-2 and TRBJ2-2, with unresolved D. Germline values: CDR1 SGHTA, CDR2 FQGNSA. With 5 bases removed from V and 9 bases from J, the gap between germline ends came to 16 bases. The CDR3 runs to 14 residues. As DNA, the CDR3 is TGTGCCAGCAGCCCAGCTCCCCAGGTGCGGGAGCTGTTTTTT. It encodes CASSPAPQVRELFF.

This chain joins TRBV5-6 and TRBJ2-1; D call uncertain. There are 11 residues in the CDR3. Trimming took off 7 bases at V and 8 bases at J, with 10 bases between the two ends. Germline CDR1 SGHDT, CDR2 YYEEEE. The CDR3, as DNA: TGTGCCAGCTTTGGAGTGGATGAGCAGTTCTTC. Encoded protein: CASFGVDEQFF.

This rearrangement joins TRBV7-6 to TRBJ1-4; D remains unclear. Looked up from germline, CDR1 is SGHVS and CDR2 is FNYEAQ. Trimming cost V 1 base and J 12 bases, with 6 bases left between them. The CDR3 consists of 11 residues. CDR3 nucleotides: TGTGCCAGCAGCTTAGGAGGGCAACTGTTTTTT. Translated, it gives CASSLGGQLFF.

Ten or more counts support this clonotype. This chain uses TRBV5-4 with TRBJ2-3; TRBD2 matches 8 bases. Looked up from germline, CDR1 is SGHNT and CDR2 is YYREEE (reference sequence). The CDR3 has 16 residues. With 2 bases clipped from V and 5 bases from J, the junction kept 10 bases outside the gene matches. CDR3 in amino acids: CASSFWNGGAGDTQYF. The CDR3 bases are TGTGCCAGCAGCTTCTGGAACGGGGGGGCTGGAGATACGCAGTATTTT.

A few counts support this clonotype. V and J are TRBV27 and TRBJ2-1; 13 bases map to TRBD2. The ends lost 5 bases at V and 13 bases at J; junction bases unmatched: 8. CDR1 is MNHEY and CDR2 is SMNVEV in the germline V gene (reference sequence). The CDR3 is 14 residues long. The CDR3 DNA reads as TGTGCCAGCAGTGGACTAGCGGGGGCCTGGAGACAGTTCTTC. It codes for CASSGLAGAWRQFF.

The chain uses TRBV3-1 and TRBJ2-1; TRBD2 aligns across 9 bases. The CDR3 extends over 15 amino acids. Germline CDR1 reads LGHDT; CDR2 reads YNNKEL (reference sequence). J gave up 4 bases and V 3 bases, and 4 bases lay outside the gene matches. The CDR3 is CASSQRLAEYNEQFF. The DNA of the CDR3 is TGTGCCAGCAGCCAGCGACTAGCGGAGTACAATGAGCAGTTCTTC.

In its sample, this clonotype was seen a few times. The chain carries TRBV6-5 and TRBJ1-2; D gene unclear. The V gene's germline CDR1 is MNHEY and CDR2 SVGAGI. CDR3 length: 14 residues. V was pared by 0 bases and J by 8 bases, with 13 bases between. CDR3 region: CASSYSVSLDGYTF. CDR3 DNA: TGTGCCAGCAGTTACTCGGTCAGCCTAGACGGCTACACCTTC.

The chain couples TRBV19 to TRBJ1-4; D gene ambiguous. Trimming stripped 4 bases from V and 8 bases from J, with 11 bases between. This CDR3 region has 13 residues. Germline V gene data show CDR1 as LNHDA and CDR2 as SQIVND (reference sequence). In DNA form, the CDR3 reads TGTGCCAGTAGTAGCTCAGGACGGGAAAAACTGTTTTTT. Its translation is CASSSSGREKLFF.

The chain combines TRBV20-1 with TRBJ2-1, with TRBD2 identical over 8 bases. The trim removed 3 bases at V and 8 bases at J, leaving 12 bases unmatched. The CDR3 extends over 15 amino acids. CDR1 is DFQATT and CDR2 is SNEGSKA in the germline V gene (reference sequence). Written as DNA, the CDR3 is TGCAGTGCTAGCCCCAAGGGAGCGGGGGCTCATGAGCAGTTCTTC. Translation: CSASPKGAGAHEQFF.

The genes are TRBV5-1 and TRBJ2-5; 12 bases are a match to TRBD2. Germline V gives CDR1 SGHRS, CDR2 YFSETQ. V shed 4 bases and J 4 bases; nucleotides not matched to a gene: 11. The CDR3 covers 17 residues. CDR3 nucleotide sequence: TGCGCCAGCAGCAGGAGGACTAGCGGGGACCCCAGAGAGACCCAGTACTTC. This translates into CASSRRTSGDPRETQYF.

V and J are TRBV6-2 or TRBV6-3 and TRBJ1-5; D remains unclear. This CDR3 is 14 amino acids long. V gave up 6 bases and J gave up 2 bases, with 11 bases separating them. Germline V gene lookup returns CDR1 MNHEY and CDR2 SVGEGT. In DNA, the CDR3 is TGTGCCAGCAGCCGACACGGGGGCAATCAGCCCCAGCATTTT. Amino acids: CASSRHGGNQPQHF.

The CDR3 bases are TGTGCCAGCTCACCCTTTACAGGGCCAAATGAGCCCCAGCATTTT. Protein sequence: CASSPFTGPNEPQHF. The chain links TRBV18 to TRBJ1-5; possible D gene TRBD1, 6 bases. The CDR3 is 15 residues long. The germline CDR1 and CDR2 sequences are KGHSH and LQKENI. V was clipped by 3 bases and J by 8 bases, with 17 bases between them. Together with reference TRBV18 and TRBJ1-5, the CDR3 gives the full variable domain: NAGVMQNPRHLVRRRGQEARLRCSPMKGHSHVYWYRQLPEEGLKFMVYLQKENIIDESGMPKERFSAEFPKEGPSILRIQQVVRGDSAAYFCASSPFTGPNEPQHFGDGTRLSIL.